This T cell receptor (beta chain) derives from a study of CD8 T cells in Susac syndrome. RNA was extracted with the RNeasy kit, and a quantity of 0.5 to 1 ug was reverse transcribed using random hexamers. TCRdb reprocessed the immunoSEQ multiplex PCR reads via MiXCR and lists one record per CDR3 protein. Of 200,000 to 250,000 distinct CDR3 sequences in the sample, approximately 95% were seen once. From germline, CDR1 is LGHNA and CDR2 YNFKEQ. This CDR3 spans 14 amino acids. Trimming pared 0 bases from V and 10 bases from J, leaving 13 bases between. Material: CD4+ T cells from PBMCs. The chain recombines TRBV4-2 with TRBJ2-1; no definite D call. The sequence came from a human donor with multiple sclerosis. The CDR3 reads CASSQDLGRAEQFF. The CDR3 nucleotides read TGTGCCAGCAGCCAAGATTTGGGTCGCGCAGAGCAGTTCTTC.